The 3 T cell receptor beta chains listed next were all sequenced from one sample in a study of T cell responses to AZD1222 COVID-19 vaccine. Repertoires were generated with immunoSEQ multiplex PCR, while TCRdb's copy carries only in-frame clones and drops some. The data show under 200,000 clones, 92% seen once. Sequenced material: peripheral blood, taken on day 0 of AZD1222 vaccination. The origin of the receptors is an adult in good health.

V usage is TRBV21-1 and J usage is TRBJ1-1. TRBV21-1 is marked as a pseudogene. There are 14 residues in the CDR3. The CDR3 protein is CASSNWPRGAEAFF. Written as DNA, the CDR3 is TGTGCCAGCAGCAACTGGCCTCGAGGGGCTGAAGCTTTCTTT.

J is TRBJ2-3 and V is TRBV25-1; the match to TRBD1 covers 7 bases. Germline CDR1 MGHDK, CDR2 SYGVNS. This CDR3 has 14 residues. Trimming cost V 6 bases and J 2 bases; bases outside gene matches: 5. The chain's CDR3 is CASRETGATDTQYF. CDR3 bases: TGTGCCAGCAGAGAAACAGGGGCCACAGATACGCAGTATTTT.

This clone was recorded only once. The chain uses TRBV11-2 and TRBJ1-4; D gene ambiguous. The CDR3 covers 13 residues. Per germline, CDR1 SGHAT and CDR2 FQNNGV. V dropped 5 bases and J dropped 4 bases, with 8 bases sitting between them. The CDR3: CASSGGLNEKLFF. CDR3 DNA sequence: TGTGCCAGCAGCGGCGGGCTTAATGAAAAACTGTTTTTT.